These 19 T cell receptor beta chains were sequenced from one sample in a study of blood T cell repertoires in COVID-19. Sequencing was performed with immunoSEQ multiplex PCR; in TCRdb, only in-frame clones are kept and a portion is missing. The sample lists about 400,000 clones, approximately 88% occurring once. The sequenced sample was PBMCs or T cells enriched from blood (not recorded which). Receptor source: a middle-aged woman with acute COVID-19.

CDR3 coding DNA: TGTGCCACCAGTGACGCTCGGGGGGGACCCTACAATGAGCAGTTCTTC. Its translation is CATSDARGGPYNEQFF. The chain recombines TRBV24-1 with TRBJ2-1; TRBD2 matches 8 bases. Germline V gives CDR1 KGHDR, CDR2 SFDVKD. V dropped 4 bases and J dropped 2; count of bases not matched to a gene: 6. The CDR3 covers 16 residues.

The rearrangement joins TRBV6-5 to TRBJ2-7, with 8 bases aligning to TRBD2. The CDR3 runs to 15 residues. Trimming took 6 bases from V and 0 from J; bases not matched to a gene: 7. Germline assignment: CDR1 MNHEY and CDR2 SVGAGI. CDR3: CASRVAGLSSYEQYF. The CDR3 DNA follows: TGTGCCAGCAGGGTAGCGGGGCTGAGCTCCTACGAGCAGTACTTC.

This chain links TRBV5-1 with TRBJ1-1; TRBD1 matches 8 bases. The CDR3 totals 17 residues. Germline trimming cut 5 bases from V and 7 bases from J; bases unmatched to any gene: 19. Germline CDR1 reads SGHRS; CDR2 reads YFSETQ. The CDR3 sequence is CASRQSPGTGATLEAFF. CDR3 nucleotide sequence: TGCGCCAGCAGACAAAGTCCCGGGACAGGAGCCACACTTGAAGCTTTCTTT. The full variable domain, in which reference TRBV5-1 and TRBJ1-1 provide the parts outside the CDR3, is KAGVTQTPRYLIKTRGQQVTLSCSPISGHRSVSWYQQTPGQGLQFLFEYFSETQRNKGNFPGRFSGRQFSNSRSEMNVSTLELGDSALYLCASRQSPGTGATLEAFFGQGTRLTVV.

This chain links TRBV5-1 with TRBJ1-1, with a weak D call TRBD1 (6 bases). CDR1 is SGHRS, CDR2 YFSETQ, per germline. The CDR3 loop spans 15 amino acids. The V and J ends lost 3 bases and 0 bases respectively, with 12 bases between them. CDR3 sequence: CASSSDRNMNTEAFF. The DNA of the CDR3 is TGCGCCAGCAGCTCGGACAGAAACATGAACACTGAAGCTTTCTTT.

This chain uses TRBV11-2 with TRBJ2-1; TRBD2 matches at 7 bases. V shed 7 bases, J shed 3 bases, and the junction held 6 bases outside the gene matches. Germline lookup yields CDR1 SGHAT and CDR2 FQNNGV. This CDR3 comprises 14 residues. This chain's CDR3 is CASTALANYNEQFF. The CDR3 DNA reads TGTGCCAGCACCGCACTAGCGAACTACAATGAGCAGTTCTTC. The full variable domain, completed using reference TRBV11-2 and TRBJ2-1, is EAGVAQSPRYKIIEKRQSVAFWCNPISGHATLYWYQQILGQGPKLLIQFQNNGVVDDSQLPKDRFSAERLKGVDSTLKIQPAKLEDSAVYLCASTALANYNEQFFGPGTRLTVL.

The chain uses TRBV6-8 and TRBJ2-7; 14 positions agree with TRBD2. Trimming cost V 6 bases and J 0 bases; bases outside gene matches: 7. Germline assignment: CDR1 MNHGY and CDR2 SAAAGT. CDR3 length equals 17 residues. The CDR3 here is CASRSGLAGESSYEQYF. CDR3 sequence (DNA): TGTGCCAGCAGATCGGGACTAGCGGGGGAGAGCTCCTACGAGCAGTACTTC.

CDR3 amino acids: CASSFERGDADTQYF. Here the CDR3 DNA reads TGCGCCAGCAGCTTTGAGCGGGGAGACGCAGATACGCAGTATTTT. The J gene is TRBJ2-3, the V gene TRBV5-1; 7 bases fit TRBD2. With V trimmed by 2 bases and J by 4 bases, 7 bases remained unmatched. CDR1 and CDR2 (germline): SGHRS, YFSETQ. The CDR3 is 15 residues long.

The V call is TRBV2, the J call TRBJ1-2; maybe TRBD1 (5 bases). CDR1 and CDR2 (germline): SNHLY, FYNNEI. V dropped 3 bases and J dropped 4 bases, with 15 bases sitting between them. This CDR3 is built from 15 residues. CDR3 nucleotide sequence: TGTGCCAGCAGTGAGGTCGACAGCGGGCGCTATGGCTACACCTTC. Translating it yields CASSEVDSGRYGYTF.

The gene calls are TRBV19 and TRBJ1-1; possible D gene TRBD1, 6 bases. The V gene's germline CDR1 is LNHDA and CDR2 SQIVND (reference sequence). The length of the CDR3 is 14 residues. V dropped 6 bases and J dropped 0 bases, with 11 bases sitting between them. The DNA of the CDR3 is TGTGCCAGTAGCCCACAGGGCATGAACACTGAAGCTTTCTTT. Amino acids: CASSPQGMNTEAFF.

V gene TRBV12-3 or TRBV12-4 combines with J gene TRBJ1-1, with unresolved D. V was trimmed by 4 bases and J by 1 base, leaving 7 bases between them. This CDR3 has 13 residues. CDR3 coding DNA: TGTGCCAGCAGTTACCTGGCGAACACTGAAGCTTTCTTT. Translation gives CASSYLANTEAFF.

This clone was seen only once. The rearrangement links TRBV11-3 to TRBJ1-6; no clear D. Germline V lookup: CDR1 SGHNT, CDR2 YENEEA. The V end was cut by 7 bases, the J end by 5 bases, with 12 bases between. The CDR3 consists of 14 residues. Written as DNA, the CDR3 is TGTGCCAGCAATGAGGGCGTCGATAATTCACCCCTCCACTTT. This sequence encodes CASNEGVDNSPLHF. Full variable domain (rest looked up from reference TRBV11-3 and TRBJ1-6): EAGVVQSPRYKIIEKKQPVAFWCNPISGHNTLYWYLQNLGQGPELLIRYENEEAVDDSQLPKDRFSAERLKGVDSTLKIQPAELGDSAVYLCASNEGVDNSPLHFGNGTRLTVT.

This clone was found once. The rearrangement uses TRBV7-9 and TRBJ1-2; the match to TRBD1 covers 7 bases. CDR3 length: 14 residues. The junction had 9 bases not matched to a gene; V was cut back by 3 bases and J by 8 bases. Germline lookup yields CDR1 SEHNR and CDR2 FQNEAQ (reference sequence). CDR3 DNA: TGTGCCAGCAGCTTCTCGGACAGGAGTAAAGGCTACACCTTC. The encoded protein is CASSFSDRSKGYTF.

The genes are TRBV25-1 and TRBJ2-5, with D possibly matching TRBD1 (5 bases). Germline V lookup: CDR1 MGHDK, CDR2 SYGVNS. This CDR3 has 11 residues. V gave up 8 bases and J gave up 7 bases, with 11 bases separating them. CDR3 in DNA: TGTGCCAGCGTTAGGGGTTTGACCCAGTACTTC. Translation: CASVRGLTQYF.

The rearrangement joins TRBV29-1 to TRBJ2-3, with TRBD2 identical over 13 bases. J lost 3 bases, V lost 6 bases, and 6 bases had no gene match. CDR1 SQVTM and CDR2 ANQGSEA come from the germline V gene. The CDR3 is 15 amino acids. Here the CDR3 reads CSVDRTSGGTDTQYF. The DNA for the CDR3 is TGCAGCGTGGACAGGACTAGCGGGGGAACAGATACGCAGTATTTT.

This rearrangement joins TRBV18 to TRBJ1-1; 7 bases line up with TRBD1. The germline gives CDR1 KGHSH, CDR2 LQKENI. The CDR3 has 14 amino acids. The trim removed 4 bases at V and 1 base at J, leaving 3 bases unmatched. CDR3 sequence: CASSLGQRNTEAFF. Here the CDR3 DNA reads TGTGCCAGCTCACTGGGACAGCGGAACACTGAAGCTTTCTTT.

This clone was found a few times. The J gene is TRBJ2-2, the V gene TRBV7-2; 10 bases fit TRBD2. The CDR3 has 18 amino acids. Per germline, CDR1 SGHTA and CDR2 FQGNSA. Trimming cost V 3 bases and J 2 bases; bases outside gene matches: 9. This CDR3 is CASSFPASGGVNTGELFF. The DNA of the CDR3 is TGTGCCAGCAGCTTCCCCGCGAGCGGGGGGGTTAACACCGGGGAGCTGTTTTTT.

The V and J genes are TRBV2 and TRBJ1-2; 9 bases align to TRBD1. This CDR3 contains 15 residues. V lost 2 bases, J lost 4 bases, and 5 bases stayed unmatched. Germline lookup yields CDR1 SNHLY and CDR2 FYNNEI. The CDR3 here is CASSENTGGSYGYTF. The CDR3 bases are TGTGCCAGCAGTGAAAATACAGGGGGCAGCTATGGCTACACCTTC.

J is TRBJ2-3 and V is TRBV27; 7 bases agree with TRBD1. The length of the CDR3 is 16 residues. V was clipped by 4 bases and J by 2 bases; unmatched bases: 9. CDR1 and CDR2 from the germline V gene are MNHEY and SMNVEV (reference sequence). CDR3 DNA sequence: TGTGCCAGCAGTTATACAGGGGCCCTATCCACAGATACGCAGTATTTT. This gives the protein CASSYTGALSTDTQYF.

The chain links TRBV15 to TRBJ1-2, with D possibly being TRBD1 (6 bases). V lost 0 bases, J lost 6 bases, and 14 bases lay in between. Germline loops: CDR1 LNHNV, CDR2 YYDKDF (reference sequence). The CDR3 runs 15 residues. The CDR3 sequence is CATSRDNGGAHGYTF. As DNA, the CDR3 is TGTGCCACCAGCAGAGACAACGGGGGGGCGCATGGCTACACCTTC.